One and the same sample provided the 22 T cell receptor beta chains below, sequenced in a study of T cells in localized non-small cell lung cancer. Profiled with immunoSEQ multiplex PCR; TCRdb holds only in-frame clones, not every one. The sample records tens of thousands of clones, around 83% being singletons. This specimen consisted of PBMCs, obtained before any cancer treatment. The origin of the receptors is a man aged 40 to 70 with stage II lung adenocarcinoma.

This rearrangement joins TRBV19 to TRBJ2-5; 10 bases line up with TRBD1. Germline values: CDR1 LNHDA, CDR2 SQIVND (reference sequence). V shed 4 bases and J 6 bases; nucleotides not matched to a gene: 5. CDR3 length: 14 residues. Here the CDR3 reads CASSTGTGVKTQYF. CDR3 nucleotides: TGTGCCAGTAGTACCGGGACAGGGGTAAAGACCCAGTACTTC.

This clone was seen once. As DNA, the CDR3 is TGTGCCAGCAGCTCCTACAGCTACGAGCAGTACTTC. Its protein product is CASSSYSYEQYF. The chain employs TRBV7-9 and TRBJ2-7; unclear D gene. This CDR3 has 12 residues. The germline V gene encodes CDR1 SEHNR and CDR2 FQNEAQ (reference sequence). Trimming took off 4 bases at V and 3 bases at J, with 7 bases between the two ends.

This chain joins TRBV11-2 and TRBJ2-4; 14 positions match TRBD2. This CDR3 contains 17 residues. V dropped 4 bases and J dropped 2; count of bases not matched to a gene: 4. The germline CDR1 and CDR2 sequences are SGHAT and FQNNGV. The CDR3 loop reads CASSSGLAGGTKNIQYF. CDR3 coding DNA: TGTGCCAGCAGCTCCGGACTAGCGGGAGGAACCAAAAACATTCAGTACTTC.

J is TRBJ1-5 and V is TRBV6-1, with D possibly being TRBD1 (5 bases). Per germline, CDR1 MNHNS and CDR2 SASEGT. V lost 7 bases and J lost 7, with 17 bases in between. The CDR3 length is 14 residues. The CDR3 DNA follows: TGTGCCAGCACCGGAGGGGTACAGCAACAGCCCCAGCATTTT. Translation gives CASTGGVQQQPQHF.

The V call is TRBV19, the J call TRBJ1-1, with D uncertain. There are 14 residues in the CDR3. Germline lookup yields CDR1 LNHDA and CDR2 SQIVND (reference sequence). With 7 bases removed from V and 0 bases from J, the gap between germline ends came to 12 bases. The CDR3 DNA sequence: TGTGCCAGTACCCTTGGTGGGATGAACACTGAAGCTTTCTTT. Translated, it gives CASTLGGMNTEAFF.

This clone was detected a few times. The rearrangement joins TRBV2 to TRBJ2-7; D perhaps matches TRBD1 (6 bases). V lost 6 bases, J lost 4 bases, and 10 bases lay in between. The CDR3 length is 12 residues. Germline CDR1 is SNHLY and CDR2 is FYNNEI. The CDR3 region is CASRPRGYEQYF. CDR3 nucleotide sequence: TGTGCCAGCAGACCCAGGGGATACGAGCAGTACTTC.

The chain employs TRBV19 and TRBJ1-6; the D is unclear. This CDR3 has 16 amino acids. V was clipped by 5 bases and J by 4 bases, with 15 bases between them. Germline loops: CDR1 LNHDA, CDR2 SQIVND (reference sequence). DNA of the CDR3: TGTGCCAGTAGTGGCGATAGGAGCCCGTATAATTCACCCCTCCACTTT. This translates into CASSGDRSPYNSPLHF.

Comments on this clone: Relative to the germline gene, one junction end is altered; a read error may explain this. The DNA of the CDR3 is TGTGCCAGTAGTGTAGACAGGAGTCCGGGCTACACCTTC. As protein: CASSVDRSPGYTF. V is TRBV19 and J is TRBJ1-2, with TRBD1 as a possible D gene (6 bases). CDR3 length: 13 amino acids. Germline CDR1 reads LNHDA; CDR2 reads SQIVND (reference sequence). The full variable domain, rest sourced from reference TRBV19 and TRBJ1-2, is DGGITQSPKYLFRKEGQNVTLSCEQNLNHDAMYWYRQDPGQGLRLIYYSQIVNDFQKGDIAEGYSVSREKKESFPLTVTSAQKNPTAFYLCASSVDRSPGYTFGSGTRLTVV.

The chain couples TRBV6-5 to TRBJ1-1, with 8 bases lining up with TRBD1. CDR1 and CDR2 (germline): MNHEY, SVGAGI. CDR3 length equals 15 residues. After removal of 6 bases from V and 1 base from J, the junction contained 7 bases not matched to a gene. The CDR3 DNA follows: TGTGCCAGCAGCAGAAGGACAGGGAGGAACACTGAAGCTTTCTTT. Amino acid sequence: CASSRRTGRNTEAFF.

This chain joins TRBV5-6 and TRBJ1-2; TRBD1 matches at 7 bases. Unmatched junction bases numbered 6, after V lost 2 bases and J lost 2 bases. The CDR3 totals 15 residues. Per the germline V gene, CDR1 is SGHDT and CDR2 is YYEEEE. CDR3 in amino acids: CASSFGDRINYGYTF. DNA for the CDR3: TGTGCCAGCAGCTTTGGGGACAGAATAAACTATGGCTACACCTTC.

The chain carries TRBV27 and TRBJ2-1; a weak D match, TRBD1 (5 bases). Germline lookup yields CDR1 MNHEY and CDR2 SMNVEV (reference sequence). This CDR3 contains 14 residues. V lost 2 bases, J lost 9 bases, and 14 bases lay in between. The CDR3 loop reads CASSLLGPRGEQFF. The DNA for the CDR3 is TGTGCCAGCAGTTTACTGGGCCCAAGGGGTGAGCAGTTCTTC.

The chain's CDR3 is CASSDSGSPLDTQYF. CDR3 DNA: TGTGCCAGCAGTGACTCCGGCAGCCCGTTGGATACGCAGTATTTT. This sequence joins TRBV6-4 and TRBJ2-3, with no clear D. The CDR3 has 15 amino acids. V gave up 0 bases and J gave up 6 bases, with 13 bases separating them. In germline, CDR1 is MRHNA, CDR2 SNTAGT.

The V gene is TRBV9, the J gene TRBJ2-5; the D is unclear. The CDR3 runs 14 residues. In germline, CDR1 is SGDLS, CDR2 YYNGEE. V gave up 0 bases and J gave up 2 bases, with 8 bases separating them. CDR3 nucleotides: TGTGCCAGCAGCGTAGGGAGTGGACAAGAGACCCAGTACTTC. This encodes CASSVGSGQETQYF. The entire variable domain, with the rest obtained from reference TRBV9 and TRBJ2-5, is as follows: DSGVTQTPKHLITATGQRVTLRCSPRSGDLSVYWYQQSLDQGLQFLIQYYNGEERAKGNILERFSAQQFPDLHSELNLSSLELGDSALYFCASSVGSGQETQYFGPGTRLLVL.

CDR3 nucleotides: TGTGCCAGCTCACCACCCGGAGCAGGGACGGGCTACAATGAGCAGTTCTTC. This translates into CASSPPGAGTGYNEQFF. This chain connects TRBV18 to TRBJ2-1; either TRBD1 or TRBD2 may supply D (5 bases each). Germline V gene lookup returns CDR1 KGHSH and CDR2 LQKENI. The CDR3 extends over 17 amino acids. Trimming took off 0 bases at V and 3 bases at J, with 15 bases between the two ends.

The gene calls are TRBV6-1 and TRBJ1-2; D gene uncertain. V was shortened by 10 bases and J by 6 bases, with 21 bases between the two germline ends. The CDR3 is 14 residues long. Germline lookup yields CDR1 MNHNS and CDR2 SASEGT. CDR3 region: CATARSGPVDGYTF. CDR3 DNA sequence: TGTGCCACCGCAAGGTCGGGTCCGGTGGATGGCTACACCTTC.

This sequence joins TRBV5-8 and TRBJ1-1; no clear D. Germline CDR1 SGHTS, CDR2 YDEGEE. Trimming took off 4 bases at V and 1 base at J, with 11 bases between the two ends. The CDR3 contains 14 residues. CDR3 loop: CASSLGLQNTEAFF. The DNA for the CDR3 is TGTGCCAGCAGCCTTGGACTGCAGAACACTGAAGCTTTCTTT.

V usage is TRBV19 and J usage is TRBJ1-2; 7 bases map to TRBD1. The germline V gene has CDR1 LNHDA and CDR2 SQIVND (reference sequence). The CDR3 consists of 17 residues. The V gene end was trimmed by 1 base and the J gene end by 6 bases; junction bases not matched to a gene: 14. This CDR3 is CASSIAQGTAQLHGYTF. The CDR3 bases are TGTGCCAGTAGTATAGCTCAAGGGACAGCCCAACTGCATGGCTACACCTTC.

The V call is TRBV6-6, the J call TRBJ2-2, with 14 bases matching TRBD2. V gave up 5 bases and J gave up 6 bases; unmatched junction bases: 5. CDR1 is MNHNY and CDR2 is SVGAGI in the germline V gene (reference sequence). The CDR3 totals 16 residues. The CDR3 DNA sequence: TGTGCCAGCAGTACGGGACTAGCGGGAGCCGCCGGGGAGCTGTTTTTT. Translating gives CASSTGLAGAAGELFF.

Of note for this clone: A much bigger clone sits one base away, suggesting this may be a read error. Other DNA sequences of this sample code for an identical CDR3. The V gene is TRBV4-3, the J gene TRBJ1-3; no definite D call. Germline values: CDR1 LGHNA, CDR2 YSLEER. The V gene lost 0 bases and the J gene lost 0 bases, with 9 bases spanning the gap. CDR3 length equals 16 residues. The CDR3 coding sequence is TGCGCCAGCAGCCAAGATACGTCTGCCTCTGGAAACACCATATATTTT. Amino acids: CASSQDTSASGNTIYF.

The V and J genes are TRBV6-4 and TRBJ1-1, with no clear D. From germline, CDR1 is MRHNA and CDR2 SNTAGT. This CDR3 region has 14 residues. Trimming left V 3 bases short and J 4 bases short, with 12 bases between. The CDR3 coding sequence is TGTGCCAGCAGTGAGTCACTGTCGAGCACTGAAGCTTTCTTT. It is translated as CASSESLSSTEAFF.

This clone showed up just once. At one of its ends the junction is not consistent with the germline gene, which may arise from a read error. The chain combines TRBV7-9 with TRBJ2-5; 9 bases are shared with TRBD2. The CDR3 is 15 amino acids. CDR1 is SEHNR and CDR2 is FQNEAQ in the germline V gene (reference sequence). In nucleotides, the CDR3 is TGTGCCAGCACCCTCGGACTAGCGCCCTCAGAGGCCCAGTACTTC. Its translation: CASTLGLAPSEAQYF.

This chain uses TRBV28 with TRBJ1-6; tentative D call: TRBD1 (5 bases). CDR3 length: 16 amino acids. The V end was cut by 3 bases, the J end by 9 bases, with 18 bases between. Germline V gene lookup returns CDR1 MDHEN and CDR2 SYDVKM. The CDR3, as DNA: TGTGCCAGCAGTTTTCTGGGAATCGGGGCCATTTCACCCCTCCACTTT. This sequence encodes CASSFLGIGAISPLHF.